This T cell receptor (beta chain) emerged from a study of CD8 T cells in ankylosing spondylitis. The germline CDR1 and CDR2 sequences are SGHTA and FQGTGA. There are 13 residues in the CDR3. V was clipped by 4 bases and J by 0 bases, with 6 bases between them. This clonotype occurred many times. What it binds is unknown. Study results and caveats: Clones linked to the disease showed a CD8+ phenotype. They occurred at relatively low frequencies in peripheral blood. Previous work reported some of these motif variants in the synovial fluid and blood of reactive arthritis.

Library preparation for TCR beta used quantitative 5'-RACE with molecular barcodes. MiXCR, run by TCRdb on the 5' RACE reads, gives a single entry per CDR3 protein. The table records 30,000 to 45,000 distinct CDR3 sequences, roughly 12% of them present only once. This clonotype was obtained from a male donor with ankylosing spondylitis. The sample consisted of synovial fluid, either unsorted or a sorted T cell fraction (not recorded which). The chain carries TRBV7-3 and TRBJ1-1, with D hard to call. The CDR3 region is CASSSAVNTEAFF. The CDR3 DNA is TGTGCCAGCAGCTCGGCCGTGAACACTGAAGCTTTCTTT.